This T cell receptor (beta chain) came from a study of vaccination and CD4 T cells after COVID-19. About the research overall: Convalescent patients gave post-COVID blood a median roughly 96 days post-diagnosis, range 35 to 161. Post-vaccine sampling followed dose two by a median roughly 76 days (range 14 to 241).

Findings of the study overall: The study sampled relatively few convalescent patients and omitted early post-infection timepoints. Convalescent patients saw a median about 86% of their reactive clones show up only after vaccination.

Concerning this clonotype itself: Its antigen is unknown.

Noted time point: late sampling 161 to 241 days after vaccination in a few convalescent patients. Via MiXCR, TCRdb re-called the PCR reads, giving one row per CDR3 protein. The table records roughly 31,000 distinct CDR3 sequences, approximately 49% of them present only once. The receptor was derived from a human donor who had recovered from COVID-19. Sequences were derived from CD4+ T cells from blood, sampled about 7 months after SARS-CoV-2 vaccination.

The CDR3 nucleotides are TGTGCCAGCAGTTTTGGGGGCATCGCTGAAGCTTTCTTT. Translating it yields CASSFGGIAEAFF. The chain carries TRBV2 and TRBJ1-1; D possibly corresponds to TRBD1 (6 bases). With 5 bases removed from V and 6 bases from J, the gap between germline ends came to 13 bases. CDR1 is SNHLY, CDR2 FYNNEI, per germline. This CDR3 is built from 13 residues.